The 27 T cell receptor beta chains below come from one sample, sequenced in a study of cytotoxic CD8 clonotypes in ibrutinib-treated CLL. The table came from immunoSEQ multiplex PCR; TCRdb's copy has only in-frame clones and leaves some out. The sample consists of approximately 170,000 clones, roughly 88% of them appearing once. This sample comprised PBMCs, obtained at disease progression, from a patient treated with ibrutinib. The receptors were gathered from a human donor with chronic lymphocytic leukemia.

This clone has just one count. Other DNA sequences in this sample translate to the same CDR3. The rearrangement links TRBV9 to TRBJ2-3; D gene uncertain. The germline V gene encodes CDR1 SGDLS and CDR2 YYNGEE. The CDR3 is made up of 14 amino acids. V lost 0 bases and J 1 base, leaving 6 bases between the germline ends. CDR3: CASSVGPGTDTQYF. Written as DNA, the CDR3 is TGTGCCAGCAGCGTAGGGCCCGGCACAGATACGCAGTATTTT.

The V call is TRBV6-1, the J call TRBJ2-7; 14 nucleotides line up with TRBD2. The CDR3 has 22 residues. Trimming at V came to 0 bases and at J to 3 bases, leaving 19 bases not matched to a gene. Germline lookup yields CDR1 MNHNS and CDR2 SASEGT. In DNA, the CDR3 is TGTGCCAGCAGTGAAGCGGCGGTTGGGACTAGCGGGAGACTCTCTACCCTCTACGAGCAGTACTTC. Its translation is CASSEAAVGTSGRLSTLYEQYF.

This chain joins TRBV7-2 and TRBJ1-2; no reliable D call. CDR3 length: 16 amino acids. The germline gives CDR1 SGHTA, CDR2 FQGNSA. The V gene lost 5 bases and the J gene lost 7 bases, with 23 bases spanning the gap. In DNA form, the CDR3 reads TGTGCCAGCAGCGATCCTGTAGGACGGGAGGGCCGTGGCTACACCTTC. Translated: CASSDPVGREGRGYTF.

The gene calls are TRBV27 and TRBJ2-1; D remains unclear. This CDR3 contains 11 residues. The germline CDR1 and CDR2 sequences are MNHEY and SMNVEV (reference sequence). Trimming shortened V by 7 bases and J by 6 bases, and 7 bases separated the two germline ends. CDR3 sequence: CASTQSNEQFF. The DNA of the CDR3 is TGTGCCAGCACCCAATCCAATGAGCAGTTCTTC.

This clone was recorded once. V and J are TRBV4-3 and TRBJ2-5; D gene uncertain. Germline V lookup: CDR1 LGHNA, CDR2 YSLEER. CDR3 length: 15 residues. The V and J ends lost 2 bases and 2 bases respectively, with 12 bases between them. CDR3 amino acids: CASSQIAGSQETQYF. The CDR3 DNA sequence: TGCGCCAGCAGCCAAATTGCTGGGTCGCAAGAGACCCAGTACTTC.

The V gene is TRBV5-1, the J gene TRBJ2-1, with D hard to call. V lost 1 base and J 3 bases, leaving 11 bases between the germline ends. The CDR3 loop spans 15 amino acids. Looked up from germline, CDR1 is SGHRS and CDR2 is YFSETQ. CDR3 protein: CASSLIFQIYNEQFF. CDR3 sequence (DNA): TGCGCCAGCAGCTTGATTTTCCAGATCTACAATGAGCAGTTCTTC.

This clone turned up a few times. V gene TRBV28 combines with J gene TRBJ1-2; 7 bases are shared with TRBD1. The CDR3 consists of 14 residues. The V gene end was trimmed by 3 bases and the J gene end by 8 bases; junction bases not matched to a gene: 9. The germline gives CDR1 MDHEN, CDR2 SYDVKM. The CDR3 bases are TGTGCCAGCAGTTTCTACAGGGGAGTAGGGGGCTACACCTTC. It specifies CASSFYRGVGGYTF.

The V and J genes are TRBV19 and TRBJ1-2; 11 bases map to TRBD1. Losses at the gene ends were 5 bases for V and 4 bases for J; bases not matched to a gene: 3. CDR1 is LNHDA, CDR2 SQIVND, per germline (reference sequence). This CDR3 is 14 amino acids long. DNA of the CDR3: TGTGCCAGTAGTCTCGGACAGGGGGCCTATGGCTACACCTTC. Encoded protein: CASSLGQGAYGYTF. The full variable domain, completed using reference TRBV19 and TRBJ1-2, is DGGITQSPKYLFRKEGQNVTLSCEQNLNHDAMYWYRQDPGQGLRLIYYSQIVNDFQKGDIAEGYSVSREKKESFPLTVTSAQKNPTAFYLCASSLGQGAYGYTFGSGTRLTVV.

There are a few counts of this clone. V gene TRBV5-1 combines with J gene TRBJ2-3; the match to TRBD1 covers 8 bases. The CDR3 loop spans 15 amino acids. Germline CDR1 and CDR2: SGHRS and YFSETQ. V trimming: 6 bases; J trimming: 0 bases; junction bases outside the gene matches: 6. CDR3 protein: CASTATGASTDTQYF. CDR3 DNA: TGCGCCAGCACCGCGACAGGGGCAAGCACAGATACGCAGTATTTT.

DNA of the CDR3: TGTGCCAGCAGCTTAGGTCAAGTCTATGGCTACACCTTC. It is translated as CASSLGQVYGYTF. The chain recombines TRBV7-9 with TRBJ1-2; D is uncertain. The CDR3 sequence is 13 residues long. Germline V CDR1 and CDR2: SEHNR, FQNEAQ (reference sequence). Trimming left V 1 base short and J 4 bases short, with 7 bases between.

This clone was recorded once. The rearrangement links TRBV5-1 to TRBJ2-2, with 9 positions matching TRBD2. Germline CDR1 is SGHRS and CDR2 is YFSETQ. This CDR3 is built from 17 residues. V was clipped by 2 bases and J by 2 bases; unmatched bases: 7. The CDR3 loop reads CASSFGSGSPNTGELFF. The CDR3 DNA reads TGCGCCAGCAGCTTCGGTAGCGGGAGCCCTAACACCGGGGAGCTGTTTTTT.

Concerning this clone itself: The junction shows a germline mismatch at one end, possibly a read error. The gene calls are TRBV7-2 and TRBJ2-7, with D hard to call. There are 12 residues in the CDR3. The germline V gene has CDR1 SGHTA and CDR2 FQGNSA. CDR3 DNA: TGTGCCAGCAGGTTAGGACCGCTCGAGCAGTACTTC. Encoded protein: CASRLGPLEQYF.

J is TRBJ2-2 and V is TRBV2; no clear D gene. CDR3 length equals 14 residues. V was trimmed by 4 bases and J by 1 base, leaving 7 bases between them. Germline loops: CDR1 SNHLY, CDR2 FYNNEI. The CDR3 DNA follows: TGTGCCAGCAGTGGGTGGGGGAACACCGGGGAGCTGTTTTTT. Its translation is CASSGWGNTGELFF.

This clone was counted a few times. J is TRBJ1-5 and V is TRBV6-5; D remains ambiguous. The CDR3 is 13 amino acids. From germline, CDR1 is MNHEY and CDR2 SVGAGI. Trimming took 2 bases from V and 5 from J, leaving 7 bases between them. The chain's CDR3 is CASSYRFDQPQHF. The CDR3 nucleotides read TGTGCCAGCAGTTACCGCTTCGATCAGCCCCAGCATTTT.

V is TRBV7-2 and J is TRBJ2-1; D possibly corresponds to TRBD2 (6 bases). The V and J ends lost 1 base and 10 bases respectively, with 11 bases between them. This CDR3 has 13 residues. The germline V gene has CDR1 SGHTA and CDR2 FQGNSA. The CDR3 here is CASSLVSRGEQFF. CDR3 nucleotide sequence: TGTGCCAGCAGCTTAGTATCCCGGGGGGAGCAGTTCTTC.

The chain carries TRBV19 and TRBJ1-1, with 7 bases identical to TRBD1. Unmatched junction bases numbered 5, after V lost 6 bases and J lost 4 bases. From germline, CDR1 is LNHDA and CDR2 SQIVND (reference sequence). CDR3 length: 13 amino acids. The CDR3 is CASSRSGGTEAFF. In DNA, the CDR3 is TGTGCCAGTAGCAGATCAGGGGGCACTGAAGCTTTCTTT. Full variable domain (rest looked up from reference TRBV19 and TRBJ1-1): DGGITQSPKYLFRKEGQNVTLSCEQNLNHDAMYWYRQDPGQGLRLIYYSQIVNDFQKGDIAEGYSVSREKKESFPLTVTSAQKNPTAFYLCASSRSGGTEAFFGQGTRLTVV.

This chain uses TRBV4-2 with TRBJ2-1, with 12 bases that match TRBD2. J gave up 0 bases and V 1 base, and 1 base lay outside the gene matches. CDR3 size: 17 residues. Germline CDR1 and CDR2: LGHNA and YNFKEQ. Here the CDR3 reads CASSQGTSGVSYNEQFF. CDR3 bases: TGTGCCAGCAGCCAAGGGACTAGCGGGGTCTCCTACAATGAGCAGTTCTTC.

The chain recombines TRBV27 with TRBJ1-4; D gene ambiguous. CDR3 length: 13 amino acids. With 4 bases removed from V and 10 bases from J, the gap between germline ends came to 13 bases. Germline values: CDR1 MNHEY, CDR2 SMNVEV (reference sequence). CDR3 amino acids: CASSSFWTGKLFF. CDR3 DNA: TGTGCCAGCAGTTCTTTCTGGACGGGAAAACTGTTTTTT.

V is TRBV15 and J is TRBJ2-5; 10 bases are a match to TRBD1. V lost 9 bases and J lost 2; bases outside the gene matches: 9. The CDR3 is 15 amino acids. Germline assignment: CDR1 LNHNV and CDR2 YYDKDF (reference sequence). CDR3 DNA: TGTGCCACTTTACGGGACAGGGGCCTACAAGAGACCCAGTACTTC. It yields the protein CATLRDRGLQETQYF.

This chain links TRBV29-1 with TRBJ1-5, with 7 nucleotides matching TRBD1. Trimming removed 2 bases from V and 2 bases from J; junction bases left unmatched: 0. Per germline, CDR1 SQVTM and CDR2 ANQGSEA. This CDR3 contains 13 residues. CDR3 region: CSVEQGGNQPQHF. The CDR3 DNA follows: TGCAGCGTTGAACAGGGGGGCAATCAGCCCCAGCATTTT.

The gene calls are TRBV6-6 and TRBJ2-2; perhaps D is TRBD1 or TRBD2 (5 bases each). Per the germline V gene, CDR1 is MNHNY and CDR2 is SVGAGI (reference sequence). V dropped 4 bases and J dropped 5 bases, with 17 bases sitting between them. The CDR3 covers 16 residues. The CDR3 nucleotides read TGTGCCAGCAGTTCACGACCGGGGACCAAGACCGGGGAGCTGTTTTTT. Translation gives CASSSRPGTKTGELFF.

The chain carries TRBV6-4 and TRBJ2-1, with 9 nucleotides matching TRBD1. The length of the CDR3 is 13 residues. Trimming took 4 bases from V and 6 from J; bases not matched to a gene: 1. From germline, CDR1 is MRHNA and CDR2 SNTAGT. The CDR3 sequence is CASSGDRANEQFF. The CDR3 nucleotides are TGTGCCAGCAGTGGGGACAGGGCCAATGAGCAGTTCTTC.

The rearrangement links TRBV7-2 to TRBJ1-1; D may be TRBD1 (6 bases). V dropped 6 bases and J dropped 0 bases, with 14 bases sitting between them. This CDR3 contains 15 residues. CDR1 and CDR2 (germline): SGHTA, FQGNSA. The CDR3 DNA reads as TGTGCCAGCAGGCCCGGGACAAGTATGAACACTGAAGCTTTCTTT. Translation: CASRPGTSMNTEAFF.

V gene TRBV19 combines with J gene TRBJ1-5; D remains ambiguous. Per germline, CDR1 LNHDA and CDR2 SQIVND (reference sequence). This CDR3 contains 17 residues. V lost 3 bases and J lost 3, with 18 bases in between. This CDR3 is CASSMSHGQNHNQPQHF. CDR3 bases: TGTGCCAGTAGTATGTCGCATGGCCAGAACCACAATCAGCCCCAGCATTTT.

The chain employs TRBV5-6 and TRBJ2-2; D unresolved. Per germline, CDR1 SGHDT and CDR2 YYEEEE. V lost 2 bases and J 6 bases, leaving 11 bases between the germline ends. The CDR3 totals 14 residues. The CDR3 sequence is CASSFQDFSGELFF. The CDR3 region has the DNA TGTGCCAGCAGCTTTCAGGATTTTTCCGGGGAGCTGTTTTTT.

This chain uses TRBV13 with TRBJ1-2; 11 nucleotides align to TRBD1. Trimming cost V 6 bases and J 4 bases; bases outside gene matches: 10. Germline V gene sequence: CDR1 PRHDT, CDR2 FYEKMQ (reference sequence). The CDR3 sequence is 16 residues long. The CDR3 region has the DNA TGTGCCAGCAGTTTTTACCGGGACAGGGGGACCTATGGCTACACCTTC. Translating it yields CASSFYRDRGTYGYTF.

This chain joins TRBV6-1 and TRBJ2-1; perhaps TRBD2 as D (6 bases). Germline V gene lookup returns CDR1 MNHNS and CDR2 SASEGT. This CDR3 is built from 15 residues. V lost 2 bases, J lost 4 bases, and 12 bases lay in between. DNA for the CDR3: TGTGCCAGCAGTGAACGGGCTAGCGAATACAATGAGCAGTTCTTC. Translation: CASSERASEYNEQFF.